This T cell receptor beta chain derives from a study of T cell repertoires in cytomegalovirus infection. Study-wide background: Well-studied HLA-B-restricted epitopes and recently identified HLA-C-restricted epitopes of CMV were both used in the study. Matching HLA type and CMV infection were both indicated by public TCR beta signatures.

TCRdb reanalysed the reads using MiXCR and keeps one entry per CDR3 protein. This sample has about 570,000 distinct CDR3 sequences; around 40% occur once, and the top ten carry more than 40%. This clonotype appeared a few times. Its antigen is not known. CDR3 size: 11 residues. CDR1 is SGHTA and CDR2 is FQGNSA in the germline V gene. The trim removed 4 bases at V and 15 bases at J, leaving 5 bases unmatched. Study-level results: Carriers of CMV and the relevant HLA type were discriminated by public TCR beta frequency. HLA-C-restricted CMV-specific TCR beta clonotypes were dominant in the ex vivo response.

The chain joins TRBV7-2 to TRBJ2-1, with 8 bases matching TRBD2. Sequenced material: cultured PBMCs, taken from culture after CMV antigen stimulation. This clonotype was sampled from a human donor in good health (CMV status not recorded). Some clones in this sample may be carry-over from other donors' samples. The DNA of the CDR3 is TGTGCCAGCAGCTCCGGGAGGGGATGGTTCTTC. Protein: CASSSGRGWFF.